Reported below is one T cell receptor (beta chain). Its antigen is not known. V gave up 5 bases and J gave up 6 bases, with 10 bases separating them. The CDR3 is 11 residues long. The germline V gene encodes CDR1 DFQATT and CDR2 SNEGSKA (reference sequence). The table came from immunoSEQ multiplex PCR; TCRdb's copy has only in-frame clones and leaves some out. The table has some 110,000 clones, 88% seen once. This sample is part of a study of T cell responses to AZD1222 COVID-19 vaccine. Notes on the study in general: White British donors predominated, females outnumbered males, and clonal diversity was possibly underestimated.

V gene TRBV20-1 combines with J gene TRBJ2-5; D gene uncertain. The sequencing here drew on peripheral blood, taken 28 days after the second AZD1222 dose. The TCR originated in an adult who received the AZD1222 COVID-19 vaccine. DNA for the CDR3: TGCAGTGCTGGTAAACAGAAGACCCAGTACTTC. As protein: CSAGKQKTQYF.